Listed below are T cell receptor beta chains from one sample, sequenced in a study of cytomegalovirus exposure and HLA in healthy donors. The protocol was immunoSEQ multiplex PCR, while the TCRdb copy is restricted to in-frame clones and leaves out a portion. The data contain 120,000 to 150,000 clones, roughly 80% of them seen just once; the ten biggest clones take up more than 2%. Sequencing used PBMCs. These receptors originate from a boy aged 2 to 10 in good health and CMV-seronegative. Both conserved end residues are part of each CDR3. The D gene is left open where the match is weak. Not every row has a clone size; where given, it reads once, few, many or a size class.

j_call: TRBJ2-5; v_call: TRBV5-1; d_call: TRBD2; clone_size: few; cdr3_nt: TGCGCCAGCTGGCCTACGGGGGGTCGGCAAGAGACCCAGTACTTC; cdr3_aa: CASWPTGGRQETQYF
j_call: TRBJ2-5; v_call: TRBV7-9; d_call: NA; clone_size: NA; cdr3_nt: TGTGCCAGCGGGGCGTCCCAGTACTTC; cdr3_aa: CASGASQYF
j_call: TRBJ2-7; v_call: TRBV5-6; d_call: NA; clone_size: once; cdr3_nt: TGTGCCAGCAGCTTACCCCTAGTTCTGAGCGAGCAGTACTTC; cdr3_aa: CASSLPLVLSEQYF
j_call: TRBJ2-2; v_call: TRBV7-8; d_call: NA; clone_size: NA; cdr3_nt: TGTGCCAGCAGCCCGAACCGGATTGGCACAGGACACACCGGGGAGCTGTTTTTT; cdr3_aa: CASSPNRIGTGHTGELFF
j_call: TRBJ1-3; v_call: TRBV6-1; d_call: TRBD1; clone_size: NA; cdr3_nt: TGTGCCAGCAAACAGGGGGCTAGTCCCATATATTTT; cdr3_aa: CASKQGASPIYF
j_call: TRBJ2-7; v_call: TRBV7-2; d_call: NA; clone_size: NA; cdr3_nt: TGTGCCAGCAGCTTAGCGCTAGGATCTACCTACGAGCAGTACTTC; cdr3_aa: CASSLALGSTYEQYF
j_call: TRBJ1-5; v_call: TRBV6-5; d_call: NA; clone_size: NA; cdr3_nt: TGTGCCAGCAGTTACTCGTACAGGGAAGATCAGCCCCAGCATTTT; cdr3_aa: CASSYSYREDQPQHF
j_call: TRBJ2-7; v_call: TRBV7-3; d_call: NA; clone_size: NA; cdr3_nt: TGTGCCAGCAGCTTAACGGGCGGGTTAAGCTCCTACGAGCAGTACTTC; cdr3_aa: CASSLTGGLSSYEQYF
j_call: TRBJ2-1; v_call: TRBV29-1; d_call: NA; clone_size: NA; cdr3_nt: TGCAGCGTTTTGGACAGCTACAATGAGCAGTTCTTC; cdr3_aa: CSVLDSYNEQFF
j_call: TRBJ2-7; v_call: TRBV2; d_call: TRBD2; clone_size: NA; cdr3_nt: TGTGCCAGCAAGACAGGGACTAGCGGGAGGAGTCCCTACGAGCAGTACTTC; cdr3_aa: CASKTGTSGRSPYEQYF
j_call: TRBJ1-2; v_call: TRBV6-5; d_call: TRBD1; clone_size: NA; cdr3_nt: TGTGCCAGCAGTCCCCGACAGGGCCGACTTAGAGGCTACACCTTC; cdr3_aa: CASSPRQGRLRGYTF
j_call: TRBJ2-1; v_call: TRBV4-1; d_call: TRBD2; clone_size: NA; cdr3_nt: TGCGCCAGCAGCCAAGATGGCGGACTAGCGTACAATGAGCAGTTCTTC; cdr3_aa: CASSQDGGLAYNEQFF
j_call: TRBJ2-1; v_call: TRBV9; d_call: NA; clone_size: NA; cdr3_nt: TGTGCCAGCAGCGAACCCCTAGGGGTAGTGTTCTTC; cdr3_aa: CASSEPLGVVFF
j_call: TRBJ2-1; v_call: TRBV6-4; d_call: TRBD1; clone_size: NA; cdr3_nt: TGTGCCACTGGCGCAGGGGGAGAGTCCTACAATGAGCAGTTCTTC; cdr3_aa: CATGAGGESYNEQFF
j_call: TRBJ2-2; v_call: TRBV7-2; d_call: TRBD2; clone_size: NA; cdr3_nt: TGTGCCAGCAGCTTAGCGGGCGGGAGGGCCACCGGGGAGCTGTTTTTT; cdr3_aa: CASSLAGGRATGELFF
j_call: TRBJ2-5; v_call: TRBV7-7; d_call: TRBD2; clone_size: NA; cdr3_nt: TGTGCCAGCAGCTCTACCCTAGCGGGAGGCACAGCGGGGGAGACCCAGTACTTC; cdr3_aa: CASSSTLAGGTAGETQYF
j_call: TRBJ2-7; v_call: TRBV5-1; d_call: NA; clone_size: NA; cdr3_nt: TGCGCCAGCAGCTCCCAGGGAATGAACTACGAGCAGTACTTC; cdr3_aa: CASSSQGMNYEQYF
j_call: TRBJ2-5; v_call: TRBV11-3; d_call: NA; clone_size: NA; cdr3_nt: TGTGCCAGCAGCGCCCCAGGTGTGGAGACCCAGTACTTC; cdr3_aa: CASSAPGVETQYF
j_call: TRBJ1-2; v_call: TRBV4-1; d_call: TRBD1; clone_size: NA; cdr3_nt: TGCGCCAGCAGCCAAACAGGGGGATCCGGCTACACCTTC; cdr3_aa: CASSQTGGSGYTF
j_call: TRBJ2-1; v_call: TRBV19; d_call: TRBD2; clone_size: NA; cdr3_nt: TGTGCCAGTAGTCCCCTTAGCGGGAGGTTTTACAATGAGCAGTTCTTC; cdr3_aa: CASSPLSGRFYNEQFF
j_call: TRBJ1-4; v_call: TRBV7-2; d_call: TRBD1; clone_size: NA; cdr3_nt: TGTGCCAGCAGCTCACAGGGGGCAGCTAATGAAAAACTGTTTTTT; cdr3_aa: CASSSQGAANEKLFF
j_call: TRBJ2-1; v_call: TRBV18; d_call: NA; clone_size: NA; cdr3_nt: TGTGCCAGCTCCCCCCGGACAGGAGGGTCCAATGAGCAGTTCTTC; cdr3_aa: CASSPRTGGSNEQFF
j_call: TRBJ2-2; v_call: TRBV27; d_call: NA; clone_size: NA; cdr3_nt: TGTGCCAGCAGTCCCGGAGGATACACCGGGGAGCTGTTTTTT; cdr3_aa: CASSPGGYTGELFF
j_call: TRBJ2-1; v_call: TRBV4-1; d_call: NA; clone_size: NA; cdr3_nt: TGCGCCAGCAGCCGCTTAGGACTATCCTACAATGAGCAGTTCTTC; cdr3_aa: CASSRLGLSYNEQFF
j_call: TRBJ1-2; v_call: TRBV7-3; d_call: NA; clone_size: NA; cdr3_nt: TGTGCCAGCAGCTTAGTACCGGGAACGAACTATGGCTACACCTTC; cdr3_aa: CASSLVPGTNYGYTF
j_call: TRBJ2-1; v_call: TRBV2; d_call: NA; clone_size: NA; cdr3_nt: TGTGCCAGCAGTGGGGGGACTGGGAGGAATGAGCAGTTCTTC; cdr3_aa: CASSGGTGRNEQFF
j_call: TRBJ2-6; v_call: TRBV10-3; d_call: NA; clone_size: NA; cdr3_nt: TGTGCCATCAGTGAGACTTCTGGGGCCAACGTCCTGACTTTC; cdr3_aa: CAISETSGANVLTF
j_call: TRBJ1-6; v_call: TRBV7-2; d_call: TRBD1; clone_size: NA; cdr3_nt: TGTGCCAGCAGCTACCGGGGACAGCACGGATCACCCCTCCACTTT; cdr3_aa: CASSYRGQHGSPLHF
j_call: TRBJ2-7; v_call: TRBV27; d_call: TRBD2; clone_size: NA; cdr3_nt: TGTGCCAGCGGGGCAAGATTGGGACTAGCGAGCTACGAGCAGTACTTC; cdr3_aa: CASGARLGLASYEQYF
j_call: TRBJ2-5; v_call: TRBV6-6; d_call: TRBD2; clone_size: NA; cdr3_nt: TGTGCCAGCAGTGAGCGGGGGGGGAAGACCCAGTACTTC; cdr3_aa: CASSERGGKTQYF
j_call: TRBJ2-7; v_call: TRBV1; d_call: NA; clone_size: once; cdr3_nt: TGCACCAGCAGCCTCGCGGGACTAGCGGGATTCTACGAGCAGTACTTC; cdr3_aa: CTSSLAGLAGFYEQYF
j_call: TRBJ2-7; v_call: TRBV2; d_call: TRBD1; clone_size: NA; cdr3_nt: TGTGCCAGCAGTGACGGACAGGGACGGCGAGAGCAGTACTTC; cdr3_aa: CASSDGQGRREQYF
j_call: TRBJ2-2; v_call: TRBV6-7; d_call: TRBD2; clone_size: NA; cdr3_nt: TGTGCCAGCAGTTACCAGCGGGGGGGCCATACGAACACCGGGGAGCTGTTTTTT; cdr3_aa: CASSYQRGGHTNTGELFF
j_call: TRBJ2-5; v_call: TRBV7-2; d_call: TRBD1; clone_size: NA; cdr3_nt: TGTGCCAGCAGCGTGGGACAGGGTCCGGAGACCCAGTACTTC; cdr3_aa: CASSVGQGPETQYF
j_call: TRBJ1-1; v_call: TRBV9; d_call: NA; clone_size: NA; cdr3_nt: TGTGCCAGCAGCGTAGTGTTCCAGGAAGCTTTCTTT; cdr3_aa: CASSVVFQEAFF
j_call: TRBJ2-2; v_call: TRBV7-7; d_call: TRBD1; clone_size: NA; cdr3_nt: TGTGCCAGCAGCTTTGGGGACAGTTATTCTACCGGGGAGCTGTTTTTT; cdr3_aa: CASSFGDSYSTGELFF
j_call: TRBJ2-7; v_call: TRBV6-1; d_call: TRBD2; clone_size: once; cdr3_nt: TGTGCCAGCTCAACTAGCGGGAGTTATACCGAGCAGTACTTC; cdr3_aa: CASSTSGSYTEQYF